This TCR beta chain derives from a study of cytomegalovirus exposure and HLA in healthy donors. Background on the study: Around 200 million T cells yielded approximately 100 million unique TCR beta sequences, as an earlier analysis found. Overall study findings and caveats: Beyond CMV serostatus, there was no information to go on about immune exposure. According to a later analysis, most TCR beta chains associated with CMV appeared HLA-restricted. Productive rates of about 90% or about 30% were seen for most TCR beta V segments in an earlier analysis.

Details on this clone: Its specificity is unknown.

Vbeta (60) and Jbeta (13) primers were used in the PCR. Libraries were prepared by immunoSEQ multiplex PCR; TCRdb keeps only in-frame clonotypes and omits some of them. The repertoire holds about 120,000 clones, with 75% to 80% as singletons. The trim removed 5 bases at V and 5 bases at J, leaving 8 bases unmatched. This CDR3 is built from 14 residues. Germline assignment: CDR1 LNHDA and CDR2 SQIVND (reference sequence). The chain uses TRBV19 and TRBJ2-5; 7 bases are shared with TRBD2. The TCR originated in a woman aged 25 to 39 in good health and CMV-seropositive. Sequencing was carried out using PBMCs. The CDR3: CASSVGVGGETQYF. For the CDR3, the DNA is TGTGCCAGTAGTGTCGGAGTCGGGGGGGAGACCCAGTACTTC.